A selection of T cell receptor beta chains follows, all from one sample in a study of T cell responses to AZD1222 COVID-19 vaccine. Assay: immunoSEQ multiplex PCR; the TCRdb copy retains only in-frame clones and omits some. The sample includes about 150,000 clones, roughly nine tenths seen only once; the top ten take approximately 17%. Sequencing was performed on peripheral blood, taken on day 0 of AZD1222 vaccination. These receptors were obtained from an adult in good health. The CDR3 runs from the conserved cysteine through the conserved F or W. A D gene is named only where the DNA matches it firmly. Clone size appears in some rows only: once, few, many, or a class for an expanded clone.

d_gene: -; j_gene: TRBJ2-2; abundance: -; v_gene: TRBV5-6; CDR3nt: TGTGCCAGCACTTATGCGGGGGCCGGCACCGGGGAGCTGTTTTTT; CDR3aa: CASTYAGAGTGELFF
d_gene: -; j_gene: TRBJ2-7; abundance: -; v_gene: TRBV4-3; CDR3nt: TGCGCCAGCAGCCACCTACCACGAGGGGACGAGCAGTACTTC; CDR3aa: CASSHLPRGDEQYF
d_gene: -; j_gene: TRBJ1-1; abundance: once; v_gene: TRBV7-2; CDR3nt: TGTGCCAGCAGCTTCCGGGCGCGGGGGAGAGCTTTCTTT; CDR3aa: CASSFRARGRAFF
d_gene: TRBD1; j_gene: TRBJ1-2; abundance: -; v_gene: TRBV9; CDR3nt: TGTGCCAGCACAGAGGGGGCCCCTCCCTCCAGGGACTATGGCTACACCTTC; CDR3aa: CASTEGAPPSRDYGYTF
d_gene: -; j_gene: TRBJ2-2; abundance: -; v_gene: TRBV21-1; CDR3nt: TGTGCCAGCGTTCCGACAGGGGGTGATACCGGGGAGCTGTTTTTT; CDR3aa: CASVPTGGDTGELFF
d_gene: -; j_gene: TRBJ2-7; abundance: -; v_gene: TRBV6-1; CDR3nt: TGTGCCAGCAGTGAAGCGGGGACCGCCACCTACGAGCAGTACTTC; CDR3aa: CASSEAGTATYEQYF
d_gene: -; j_gene: TRBJ1-5; abundance: -; v_gene: TRBV18; CDR3nt: TGTGCCAGCTCACTTGGGGACGGGTTGAATCAGCCCCAGCATTTT; CDR3aa: CASSLGDGLNQPQHF
d_gene: -; j_gene: TRBJ2-2; abundance: -; v_gene: TRBV2; CDR3nt: TGTGCCAGCAGTGTGTATAACACCGGGGAGCTGTTTTTT; CDR3aa: CASSVYNTGELFF
d_gene: TRBD1; j_gene: TRBJ1-4; abundance: -; v_gene: TRBV5-1; CDR3nt: TGCGCCAGCAGCCTGGATGGGACAGGGGATGAAAAACTGTTTTTT; CDR3aa: CASSLDGTGDEKLFF
d_gene: -; j_gene: TRBJ1-2; abundance: -; v_gene: TRBV5-5; CDR3nt: TGTGCCAGCGCGGTCGAGACTAACTATGGCTACACCTTC; CDR3aa: CASAVETNYGYTF
d_gene: -; j_gene: TRBJ2-7; abundance: -; v_gene: TRBV9; CDR3nt: TGTGCCAGCAGCGTAGCGGGACATTCCTACGAGCAGTACTTC; CDR3aa: CASSVAGHSYEQYF
d_gene: -; j_gene: TRBJ1-2; abundance: -; v_gene: TRBV7-9; CDR3nt: TGTGCCAGCAGCTTCATCGGCAGGGAGGCCTATGGCTACACCTTC; CDR3aa: CASSFIGREAYGYTF
d_gene: -; j_gene: TRBJ2-5; abundance: -; v_gene: TRBV7-3; CDR3nt: TGTGCCAGCAGCCGGAGGGGTGGAGAGACCCAGTACTTC; CDR3aa: CASSRRGGETQYF
d_gene: -; j_gene: TRBJ1-1; abundance: -; v_gene: TRBV27; CDR3nt: TGTGCCAGCAGTCCGGTTGACCGGATTGAAGCTTTCTTT; CDR3aa: CASSPVDRIEAFF
d_gene: TRBD1; j_gene: TRBJ1-4; abundance: -; v_gene: TRBV27; CDR3nt: TGTGCCAGCAGTTTAAGGGGGACAGCCCAATGGAATGAAAAACTGTTTTTT; CDR3aa: CASSLRGTAQWNEKLFF
d_gene: -; j_gene: TRBJ1-2; abundance: -; v_gene: TRBV10-3; CDR3nt: TGTGCCATCAGTGAGGCTAGGGGGGACTATGGCTACACCTTC; CDR3aa: CAISEARGDYGYTF
d_gene: TRBD2; j_gene: TRBJ2-7; abundance: -; v_gene: TRBV7-8; CDR3nt: TGTGCCAGCAGCCTCCCTACTAGCGGGGGGGTCTTATACGAGCAGTACTTC; CDR3aa: CASSLPTSGGVLYEQYF
d_gene: TRBD2; j_gene: TRBJ2-7; abundance: -; v_gene: TRBV5-1; CDR3nt: TGCGCCAGCAGCTCCTCGCTAGCGGGGGGGACCTACGAGCAGTACTTC; CDR3aa: CASSSSLAGGTYEQYF
d_gene: -; j_gene: TRBJ2-7; abundance: -; v_gene: TRBV7-8; CDR3nt: TGTGCCAGCAGCTTAGCAGGGACGGCAGGTCGCGAGCAGTACTTC; CDR3aa: CASSLAGTAGREQYF
d_gene: TRBD2; j_gene: TRBJ2-7; abundance: -; v_gene: TRBV30; CDR3nt: TGTGCCTGGAGATCAGCGGGAGTCCGGCCGGAGCAGTACTTC; CDR3aa: CAWRSAGVRPEQYF
d_gene: TRBD2; j_gene: TRBJ2-1; abundance: -; v_gene: TRBV7-8; CDR3nt: TGTGCCAGCAGCTTGGGACTAGCGGTCTACAATGAGCAGTTCTTC; CDR3aa: CASSLGLAVYNEQFF
d_gene: -; j_gene: TRBJ2-5; abundance: few; v_gene: TRBV9; CDR3nt: TGTGCCAGCAGCCCAGGGTGGTACCAAGAGACCCAGTACTTC; CDR3aa: CASSPGWYQETQYF
d_gene: TRBD1; j_gene: TRBJ2-7; abundance: -; v_gene: TRBV28; CDR3nt: TGTGCCAGCAGTTCCCCCCGGGACAGGGTTATCTACGAGCAGTACTTC; CDR3aa: CASSSPRDRVIYEQYF
d_gene: TRBD2; j_gene: TRBJ2-7; abundance: -; v_gene: TRBV6-5; CDR3nt: TGTGCCAGCAGTTACGCCGGGGTGGGAGGGGTAGAGCAGTACTTC; CDR3aa: CASSYAGVGGVEQYF